Below, 2 T cell receptor beta chains from the same sample are listed, as sequenced in a study of shared clonotypes between healthy human individuals. Repertoires were generated with immunoSEQ multiplex PCR, while TCRdb's copy carries only in-frame clones and drops some. The table lists about 800,000 clones, 96% of them singletons. Terminally differentiated effector memory CD45RA+ cells were left out of the naive CD8 fraction, which was CD45RO-negative and positively selected for CCR7. The material sequenced was naive CD8+ T cells sorted from blood. All receptors derive from a young man in good health.

The chain uses TRBV5-1 and TRBJ2-1; tentative D call: TRBD2 (6 bases). Trimming took off 2 bases at V and 8 bases at J, with 23 bases between the two ends. The CDR3 has 17 amino acids. Germline CDR1 reads SGHRS; CDR2 reads YFSETQ. The DNA for the CDR3 is TGCGCCAGCAGCTTAAGGCCGGGACTCGCCGTTACACATGAGCAGTTCTTC. It yields the protein CASSLRPGLAVTHEQFF.

The chain combines TRBV27 with TRBJ1-3; D not certain. Looked up from germline, CDR1 is MNHEY and CDR2 is SMNVEV (reference sequence). CDR3 length equals 15 residues. Trimming took off 5 bases at V and 7 bases at J, with 18 bases between the two ends. The CDR3 bases are TGTGCCAGCAGTCCAAGCCGCCGCGAACGGAACACCATATATTTT. Its protein is CASSPSRRERNTIYF.